This T cell receptor beta chain was sequenced during a study of T cells in Graves' hyperthyroidism and ophthalmopathy. This clonotype was counted at least ten times. Amplification yielded TCR beta CDR3 regions, with RNA transcripts as the source. Initially, a first-round RT-PCR of the TCR CDR3 employed the HTBI primer set. A single record per CDR3 protein comes from TCRdb applying MiXCR to the multiplex PCR reads. The data show around 300,000 distinct CDR3 sequences, about an eighth seen once. In germline, CDR1 is SGHTA, CDR2 FQGNSA. The V gene end was trimmed by 4 bases and the J gene end by 5 bases; junction bases not matched to a gene: 8. The CDR3 spans 15 residues.

The receptor was isolated from a woman in her thirties or forties with Graves' hyperthyroidism. The genes are TRBV7-2 and TRBJ1-2, with TRBD1 matching 9 bases. Sequenced sample: blood. The CDR3 nucleotides read TGTGCCAGCAGCTGGGCGGGACAGGGAGTTTATGGCTACACCTTC. Residues: CASSWAGQGVYGYTF.